A single count supports the clone carrying this T cell receptor beta chain. Its antigen is unknown. Germline V CDR1 and CDR2: SGHTA, FQGTGA. The trim removed 6 bases at V and 0 bases at J, leaving 6 bases unmatched. This CDR3 is built from 16 residues. This sample stems from a study of Ad26.COV2.S vaccination and SARS-CoV-2 variants. Regarding treatment: some 19 received Ad26.COV2.S at low or high dose, single or two shots; 5 received placebo; per-sample allocation not given. Samples came from day 63 after the first vaccine or placebo injection. Assay: immunoSEQ multiplex PCR; the TCRdb copy retains only in-frame clones and omits some. The profile shows about 680,000 clones, approximately 88% of them singletons. Study observations and caveats: Breadth of non-spike TCRs did not differ between vaccinees and placebo recipients.

The chain is built from TRBV7-3 and TRBJ2-1; 9 positions match TRBD2. The specimen was peripheral blood, collected in a trial of Ad26.COV2.S vaccine versus placebo. This TCR came from a person aged 18-60 years who received the Ad26.COV2.S COVID-19 vaccine or a placebo. Here the CDR3 DNA reads TGTGCCAGCAGTCCTAGCGGGGCCCGCTCCTACAATGAGCAGTTCTTC. Translating it yields CASSPSGARSYNEQFF.